This TCR beta chain was captured by sequencing in a study of T cells in Graves' hyperthyroidism and ophthalmopathy (dated by TCRdb to the late 2010s). With regard to the full study: Peripheral blood was sampled at the time of initial diagnosis, prior to any treatment. To identify distinguishing TCR V-J signatures, a discovery cohort of about 95 patients was used, comprising some 45 with Graves' ophthalmopathy and 55 to 65 with stable Graves' hyperthyroidism. An independent validation cohort of under 20 hyperthyroidism patients and about 15 patients who later progressed to ophthalmopathy tested prospective prediction of ophthalmopathy. The roughly 100 discovery patients were randomly divided into training and test sets at a 7:3 ratio. The study also compared thyroid tissue and blood T-cell repertoires from five or six Graves' hyperthyroidism patients. After blood sampling, hyperthyroidism patients were treated with methimazole at a starting dose of 30 mg daily, and ophthalmopathy patients were treated with high-dose intravenous methylprednisolone. The paper reports TCR Vbeta CDR3 sequencing of approximately 130 peripheral blood samples: 43 ophthalmopathy, 75 to 80 hyperthyroidism and approximately 17 progressor patients. Overall results and qualifications from the work: In validation, the model predicted progression to ophthalmopathy a median of 6.5 months before onset, with approximately 71% sensitivity and 72.22% specificity. A model built on a 13 V-J signature distinguished ophthalmopathy from stable hyperthyroidism, reaching 85% to 90% sensitivity and under 84% specificity in cross-validation and 80%/75% in testing. Most expanded thyroid clonotypes (frequency above 0.001) were also found in blood, which suggests that blood repertoires may mirror thyroid immune responses. No statistical method was used to set the sample size in advance, and investigators knew the group allocation.

From a lookup of the germline V gene, CDR1 and CDR2 are SNHLY and FYNNEI. V drops 4 bases and J drops 0 bases, leaving 6 bases in between. From its cysteine to its phenylalanine, the CDR3 spans 13 amino acids. CDR3 DNA is the only sequence kept; it has 39 bases, read in frame from the first base. This clonotype showed up many times. Its antigen remains unidentified. No clone much larger than this one lies a single base away; base qualities are absent. Graves' hyperthyroidism was defined as stable when no progression to ophthalmopathy occurred over 18 months of follow-up. The hyperthyroidism patients were between 18 and 65 years old and newly diagnosed, with a disease duration of less than 2 months. The study excluded patients with uncontrolled infections, other autoimmune diseases, pregnancy or lactation. Diagnoses were based on clinical symptoms, serum thyroxine and TRAb, thyroid ultrasound and orbital computed tomography. PBMCs were isolated from approximately 10 ml of fresh peripheral blood by Ficoll-Paque density gradient centrifugation. Trizol reagent was used to extract total RNA, and RNA quality was then checked on an Agilent 2100 Bioanalyzer.

TCR beta CDR3 regions were amplified from RNA transcripts. For the first round of RT-PCR on the TCR CDR3, the HTBI primer set was used together with the Qiagen OneStep RT-PCR kit. The libraries were constructed in a second round of multiplex PCR and then size-selected and purified. Sequencing of the libraries was done on an Illumina HiSeq2000 using paired-end 100 bp reads. Concerning the study's data processing: SOAPnuke was used to process the raw data, throwing out any read that contained adapters or uncalled bases, had a mean Phred below 15, or lacked an exact constant-primer or identifier match. COPE v1.2.5 was used to merge the high-quality paired reads, and each unique nucleotide sequence was defined as a clonotype. MiTCR v1.1 was used to align clonotypes to the IMGT TRBV, TRBD and TRBJ reference segments. Analysis was restricted to V-J combinations with a frequency above 0.0001, which covered 99% to 99.2% of repertoires. The TCS score was defined as F50 (clonal expansion) divided by E x V (chaos), with BLOSUM62-based TCRdist calculated between CDR3 peptides within each V-J. Welch's t-statistics and random forest reduced roughly 540 V-J features to roughly 13, which were used in a naive Bayes classifier (R e1071). The public reads were reanalyzed by TCRdb: fastp trimming at Q25, MiXCR alignment, in-frame beta chains only. A single entry per CDR3 protein holds the most common genes and DNA from its merged rows. TCRdb, not the original authors, processed these V and J calls. The sample records about 710,000 distinct CDR3 sequences, about a sixth of which are singletons. The top ten hold under 9.5% of the sample.

The rearrangement combines TRBV2 with TRBJ1-1; the D gene identity is not certain. The clonotype was recovered from a man between 18 and 29 years old with Graves' hyperthyroidism. The source material was blood. Here is the DNA: TGTGCCAGCAGTGTTACGGTGAACACTGAAGCTTTCTTT. Its protein product is CASSVTVNTEAFF.